Below, 23 T cell receptor beta chains from the same sample are listed, as sequenced in a study of T cells after yellow fever vaccination. From the 5' RACE reads, TCRdb called clonotypes with MiXCR, one entry per CDR3 protein. The table records about 240,000 distinct CDR3 sequences, less than 9% of them present only once. The material sequenced was CD4+ T cells sorted from PBMCs, taken 15 days after the yellow fever booster vaccination. Source of these receptors: a man younger than 45 who received the YFV17D yellow fever vaccine.

This clonotype was seen at least ten times. The rearrangement joins TRBV15 to TRBJ2-4; the D call may be TRBD1 or TRBD2 (5 bases each). Trimming stripped 1 base from V and 1 base from J, with 11 bases between. Germline-derived CDR1 and CDR2 are LNHNV and YYDKDF (reference sequence). CDR3 size: 16 residues. DNA of the CDR3: TGTGCCACCAGCAGAGGGGGGTTGGCGGCCAAAAACATTCAGTACTTC. It codes for CATSRGGLAAKNIQYF. Looking up the rest from reference TRBV15 and TRBJ2-4 gives the full variable domain: DAMVIQNPRYQVTQFGKPVTLSCSQTLNHNVMYWYQQKSSQAPKLLFHYYDKDFNNEADTPDNFQSRRPNTSFCFLDIRSPGLGDTAMYLCATSRGGLAAKNIQYFGAGTRLSVL.

This clonotype was seen more than once but under ten times. The chain recombines TRBV7-2 with TRBJ2-1; TRBD2 matches 14 bases. CDR1 is SGHTA and CDR2 is FQGNSA in the germline V gene. The V segment lost 6 bases and the J segment 7 bases; nucleotides outside the gene matches: 8. The CDR3 loop spans 16 amino acids. The CDR3 DNA follows: TGTGCCAGCAGACTCAGCGGGACTAGCGGGAGAAATGAGCAGTTCTTC. The encoded protein is CASRLSGTSGRNEQFF.

This CDR3 is CASSRRGALGETQYF. The DNA of the CDR3 is TGTGCCAGCAGCCGAAGGGGGGCCCTGGGGGAGACCCAGTACTTC. V is TRBV12-3 or TRBV12-4 and J is TRBJ2-5, with D perhaps being TRBD1 or TRBD2 (6 bases each). V was trimmed by 6 bases and J by 5 bases, leaving 19 bases between them. This CDR3 is 15 amino acids long.

This clonotype turned up a few times. V usage is TRBV20-1 and J usage is TRBJ2-2, with TRBD2 matching over 8 bases. The trim removed 0 bases at V and 5 bases at J, leaving 5 bases unmatched. The V gene's germline CDR1 is DFQATT and CDR2 SNEGSKA (reference sequence). This CDR3 is built from 15 residues. DNA of the CDR3: TGCAGTGCTAGAGATCGGGGGGGAATGACCGGGGAGCTGTTTTTT. It is translated as CSARDRGGMTGELFF.

This clonotype was recorded at least ten times. V usage is TRBV7-2 and J usage is TRBJ2-1, with TRBD1 matching 9 bases. The germline V gene encodes CDR1 SGHTA and CDR2 FQGNSA. The CDR3 is 15 amino acids. Unmatched junction bases numbered 11, after V lost 6 bases and J lost 8 bases. CDR3: CASRYRGLFEDEQFF. Written as DNA, the CDR3 is TGTGCCAGCAGGTACAGGGGGCTTTTCGAGGATGAGCAGTTCTTC.

The J gene is TRBJ1-4, the V gene TRBV30; D is possibly TRBD1 (5 bases). In germline, CDR1 is GTSNPN, CDR2 SVGIG (reference sequence). CDR3 length equals 12 residues. V lost 5 bases to trimming and J lost 8 bases, with 12 bases between them. The CDR3 nucleotides read TGTGCCTGGGCGGGGGTAAGGGAAAAACTGTTTTTT. Amino acids: CAWAGVREKLFF.

Only a few counts were recorded for this clonotype. The V gene is TRBV7-9, the J gene TRBJ1-1; 10 nucleotides agree with TRBD1. Per germline, CDR1 SEHNR and CDR2 FQNEAQ (reference sequence). There are 16 residues in the CDR3. V shed 1 base, J shed 4 bases, and the junction held 6 bases outside the gene matches. The CDR3 protein is CASSLGGTGAFTEAFF. CDR3 coding DNA: TGTGCCAGCAGCTTAGGGGGGACAGGGGCGTTCACTGAAGCTTTCTTT.

The CDR3 DNA reads TGTGCCAGCAGAAGCAGCGGGAAGGGCTACAATGAGCAGTTCTTC. Its translation is CASRSSGKGYNEQFF. The chain is built from TRBV6-1 and TRBJ2-1; 7 bases map to TRBD2. Germline assignment: CDR1 MNHNS and CDR2 SASEGT. Germline trimming cut 6 bases from V and 3 bases from J; bases unmatched to any gene: 8. The CDR3 is made up of 15 amino acids.

The chain employs TRBV9 and TRBJ2-3; 11 bases match TRBD2. The CDR3 totals 16 residues. Germline V gene sequence: CDR1 SGDLS, CDR2 YYNGEE. V shed 4 bases and J 4 bases; nucleotides not matched to a gene: 8. The CDR3 loop reads CASSPRTSGFADTQYF. Here the CDR3 DNA reads TGTGCCAGCAGCCCCCGGACTAGCGGGTTTGCAGATACGCAGTATTTT.

This clonotype was counted ten times or more. This rearrangement joins TRBV3-1 to TRBJ2-2, with 9 bases aligning to TRBD1. Trimming at V came to 4 bases and at J to 6 bases, leaving 21 bases not matched to a gene. Germline values: CDR1 LGHDT, CDR2 YNNKEL (reference sequence). The CDR3 loop spans 20 amino acids. In nucleotides, the CDR3 is TGTGCCAGCAGCCGGGCTCCGGGGGTACCGGGACAGGGTTACGCCGGGGAGCTGTTTTTT. It encodes CASSRAPGVPGQGYAGELFF.

This clonotype has just a few counts. This sequence joins TRBV27 and TRBJ2-6; D unclear. CDR1 and CDR2 (germline): MNHEY, SMNVEV (reference sequence). V was shortened by 2 bases and J by 0 bases, with 5 bases between the two germline ends. There are 15 residues in the CDR3. The CDR3 here is CASSLRDSGANVLTF. The CDR3 bases are TGTGCCAGCAGTTTAAGAGACTCTGGGGCCAACGTCCTGACTTTC.

The gene calls are TRBV28 and TRBJ1-2; 11 bases fit TRBD1. This CDR3 is built from 16 residues. The J segment lost 7 bases and the V segment lost 5 bases, leaving 12 bases of the junction unmatched. Germline assignment: CDR1 MDHEN and CDR2 SYDVKM. CDR3 DNA: TGTGCCAGCAGTCACTCTTCCGGGACAGGGGGTCGTGGCTACACCTTC. Translated, it gives CASSHSSGTGGRGYTF.

The rearrangement links TRBV29-1 to TRBJ2-5; D assignment may be TRBD1 or TRBD2 (5 bases each). This CDR3 is 12 amino acids long. Per the germline V gene, CDR1 is SQVTM and CDR2 is ANQGSEA. V lost 5 bases to trimming and J lost 3 bases, with 10 bases between them. CDR3 coding DNA: TGCAGCGTTTCCGGGGCAGAAGAGACCCAGTACTTC. This codes for CSVSGAEETQYF.

DNA of the CDR3: TGTGCCAGCAGTTGGAGTGGCGGGAAAGAGACCCAGTACTTC. It encodes CASSWSGGKETQYF. This rearrangement joins TRBV7-9 to TRBJ2-5, with a tentative D call TRBD2 (6 bases). Trimming took off 6 bases at V and 3 bases at J, with 14 bases between the two ends. CDR1 SEHNR and CDR2 FQNEAQ come from the germline V gene (reference sequence). The CDR3 totals 14 residues.

This clonotype was counted only a few times. The rearrangement joins TRBV20-1 to TRBJ2-4; D is undetermined. This CDR3 comprises 15 residues. V was clipped by 0 bases and J by 0 bases, with 9 bases between them. CDR1 is DFQATT, CDR2 SNEGSKA, per germline (reference sequence). This CDR3 is CSARDPHGAKNIQYF. CDR3 bases: TGCAGTGCTAGAGATCCCCACGGAGCCAAAAACATTCAGTACTTC.

This clonotype was detected only a few times. The V call is TRBV20-1, the J call TRBJ2-7, with 9 bases aligning to TRBD2. Germline V gene lookup returns CDR1 DFQATT and CDR2 SNEGSKA (reference sequence). The CDR3 extends over 15 amino acids. Trimming cost V 6 bases and J 2 bases; bases outside gene matches: 11. CDR3 sequence (DNA): TGCAGTGCCCGGGGGGGGCTAGCGGGAACCTACGAGCAGTACTTC. It encodes CSARGGLAGTYEQYF.

The table lists this clonotype with many counts. The chain uses TRBV4-3 and TRBJ2-1; D might be TRBD2 (6 bases). V was pared by 0 bases and J by 9 bases, with 9 bases between. This CDR3 is built from 13 residues. Germline V gene lookup returns CDR1 LGHNA and CDR2 YSLEER. CDR3 in DNA: TGCGCCAGCAGCCAAGATCGGGGGTTTGAGCAGTTCTTC. Its protein is CASSQDRGFEQFF.

CDR3 in amino acids: CAWCAESSSSTQYF. CDR3 nucleotides: TGTGCCTGGTGCGCAGAGAGCTCAAGTAGCACGCAGTATTTT. The V and J genes are TRBV30 and TRBJ2-3; D gene uncertain. V lost 5 bases and J lost 9, with 21 bases in between. This CDR3 region has 14 residues. The germline V gene has CDR1 GTSNPN and CDR2 SVGIG (reference sequence).

V gene TRBV5-1 combines with J gene TRBJ2-3; possibly TRBD2 for D (6 bases). The length of the CDR3 is 15 residues. Germline lookup yields CDR1 SGHRS and CDR2 YFSETQ. V was clipped by 3 bases and J by 5 bases, with 16 bases between them. CDR3 protein: CASSYRIAEEDTQYF. CDR3 nucleotides: TGCGCCAGCAGCTATCGAATAGCGGAGGAAGATACGCAGTATTTT.

V usage is TRBV18 and J usage is TRBJ2-5; D remains ambiguous. Deletions cut 2 bases from V and 1 base from J, with 8 bases between. The CDR3 contains 14 residues. Germline V lookup: CDR1 KGHSH, CDR2 LQKENI. The CDR3 region is CASSPVEPQETQYF. CDR3 DNA sequence: TGTGCCAGCTCACCAGTCGAGCCCCAAGAGACCCAGTACTTC.

Remarks on this clonotype: A junction end diverges from the germline sequence, so it may reflect a read error. The rearrangement links TRBV6-1 to TRBJ2-7, with 7 bases lining up with TRBD1. CDR1 and CDR2 (germline): MNHNS, SASEGT. The CDR3 consists of 14 residues. The CDR3 loop is CPSRVAGTAYEQYF. CDR3 nucleotide sequence: TGTCCCAGCAGGGTTGCCGGGACAGCCTACGAGCAGTACTTC.

In this sample, this clonotype turned up a few times. The genes are TRBV18 and TRBJ2-7; D unclear. Germline loops: CDR1 KGHSH, CDR2 LQKENI. The CDR3 spans 13 residues. V was pared by 6 bases and J by 6 bases, with 15 bases between. CDR3 in amino acids: CASSQVGSAEQYF. The DNA of the CDR3 is TGTGCCAGCTCCCAGGTGGGGTCCGCCGAGCAGTACTTC.

This chain links TRBV7-2 with TRBJ2-7; a possible D gene is TRBD2 (6 bases). Germline CDR1 and CDR2: SGHTA and FQGNSA. Trimming took 1 base from V and 4 from J, leaving 11 bases between them. The CDR3 is 14 amino acids. The CDR3 protein is CASSLVDAGYEQYF. The CDR3, as DNA: TGTGCCAGCAGCTTAGTTGACGCGGGGTACGAGCAGTACTTC.